These 26 T cell receptor beta chains came from one sample sequenced in a study of T-cell memory formation after mild COVID-19. Each CDR3 protein gets one entry after TCRdb re-called the 5' RACE reads with MiXCR. Among around 250,000 distinct CDR3 sequences listed, approximately 15% were seen once. The sample consisted of PBMCs or a T cell subset sorted from them (not recorded which). The receptors here all came from an adult woman who had mild COVID-19 (a few samples of this study predate the infection). Cell type and time point are not known.

This clonotype was seen more than once but under ten times. This sequence joins TRBV24-1 and TRBJ2-1, with D uncertain. In germline, CDR1 is KGHDR, CDR2 SFDVKD. The ends were cut back, 4 bases at V and 5 bases at J, with 2 bases in the middle. The CDR3 has 11 residues. The CDR3 sequence: CATSDNNEQFF. In DNA, the CDR3 is TGTGCCACCAGTGACAACAATGAGCAGTTCTTC.

The V call is TRBV6-5, the J call TRBJ2-7, with TRBD1 identical over 7 bases. The germline V gene encodes CDR1 MNHEY and CDR2 SVGAGI. The J segment lost 7 bases and the V segment lost 2 bases, leaving 5 bases of the junction unmatched. There are 13 residues in the CDR3. The CDR3 DNA follows: TGTGCCAGCAGTTACGACAGGGTCCGAGAGCAGTACTTC. Residues: CASSYDRVREQYF.

The chain links TRBV4-1 to TRBJ2-7; 13 nucleotides agree with TRBD2. Trimming cost V 4 bases and J 7 bases; bases outside gene matches: 10. This CDR3 comprises 16 residues. CDR1 MGHRA and CDR2 YSYEKL come from the germline V gene. The CDR3 DNA sequence: TGCGCCAGCAGCCGTGGACTAGCGGGGGACTCCCTAGAGCAGTACTTC. Translating gives CASSRGLAGDSLEQYF.

This clonotype was found a few times. The chain couples TRBV20-1 to TRBJ1-1; maybe TRBD1 (6 bases). This CDR3 is built from 16 residues. V was cut by 6 bases and J by 5 bases, with 25 bases left in between. Germline CDR1 reads DFQATT; CDR2 reads SNEGSKA (reference sequence). As DNA, the CDR3 is TGCAGTGCGGCGGGGGGCACCAGGCTTAGGTCGACTGAAGCTTTCTTT. Translating gives CSAAGGTRLRSTEAFF.

The genes are TRBV29-1 and TRBJ2-3; D is possibly TRBD1 (5 bases). The CDR3 consists of 16 residues. V was shortened by 0 bases and J by 4 bases, with 17 bases between the two germline ends. The germline gives CDR1 SQVTM, CDR2 ANQGSEA. DNA of the CDR3: TGCAGCGTTGAAGATCTGGCAGGGTGGGTTGCAGATACGCAGTATTTT. Protein product: CSVEDLAGWVADTQYF.

This clonotype was observed a handful of times. The CDR3 nucleotides are TGCGCCAGCAGCCAAGAACATGGGTTTGGTGGAGCTTTCTTT. The encoded protein is CASSQEHGFGGAFF. The chain is built from TRBV4-3 and TRBJ1-1; D gene unclear. The V end was cut by 0 bases, the J end by 10 bases, with 15 bases between. The V gene's germline CDR1 is LGHNA and CDR2 YSLEER. This CDR3 is 14 amino acids long.

The table lists this clonotype with a few counts. The chain combines TRBV5-6 with TRBJ2-5; D ambiguous. The V and J ends lost 1 base and 5 bases respectively, with 9 bases between them. CDR1 and CDR2 (germline): SGHDT, YYEEEE. CDR3 size: 13 residues. CDR3 sequence reads: CASSLRGWETQYF. The CDR3 bases are TGTGCCAGCAGCTTGCGAGGATGGGAGACCCAGTACTTC. The variable domain in full, completed from reference TRBV5-6 and TRBJ2-5, reads DAGVTQSPTHLIKTRGQQVTLRCSPKSGHDTVSWYQQALGQGPQFIFQYYEEEERQRGNFPDRFSGHQFPNYSSELNVNALLLGDSALYLCASSLRGWETQYFGPGTRLLVL.

This chain joins TRBV5-1 and TRBJ1-1; no reliable D call. V was pared by 2 bases and J by 2 bases, with 13 bases between. Per germline, CDR1 SGHRS and CDR2 YFSETQ. CDR3 length equals 15 residues. CDR3 region: CASSFRGRRNTEAFF. The CDR3, as DNA: TGCGCCAGCAGCTTCCGCGGCCGTCGAAACACTGAAGCTTTCTTT.

This clonotype appeared many times. The CDR3 DNA follows: TGTGCCAGCAGCCAAGTGGCCAGCGGGACCTACAATGAGCAGTTCTTC. Translated, it gives CASSQVASGTYNEQFF. The V gene is TRBV4-2, the J gene TRBJ2-1; 7 bases agree with TRBD2. The V gene end was trimmed by 1 base and the J gene end by 2 bases; junction bases not matched to a gene: 5. The CDR3 covers 16 residues. The germline V gene encodes CDR1 LGHNA and CDR2 YNFKEQ.

In its sample, this clonotype was seen a few times. The rearrangement links TRBV5-1 to TRBJ2-1; 9 nucleotides align to TRBD1. Trimming at V came to 4 bases and at J to 5 bases, leaving 7 bases not matched to a gene. The CDR3 contains 15 residues. CDR1 and CDR2 (germline): SGHRS, YFSETQ. CDR3 in DNA: TGCGCCAGCAGCACCTCCGGGACAGGGAACAATGAGCAGTTCTTC. It is translated as CASSTSGTGNNEQFF.

This clonotype was observed a few times. DNA for the CDR3: TGTGCCAGCAGTCCCCGACAGGGACCAAGCAATCAGCCCCAGCATTTT. Its protein product is CASSPRQGPSNQPQHF. The chain links TRBV6-5 to TRBJ1-5; 7 bases fit TRBD1. The trim removed 5 bases at V and 1 base at J, leaving 8 bases unmatched. CDR3 length: 16 amino acids. In germline, CDR1 is MNHEY, CDR2 SVGAGI.

This clonotype occurred a few times. The rearrangement uses TRBV11-3 and TRBJ2-1; D gene ambiguous. V lost 2 bases and J lost 9, with 8 bases in between. CDR3 length: 12 amino acids. The germline V gene has CDR1 SGHNT and CDR2 YENEEA. CDR3 residues: CASSLRVAEQFF. Written as DNA, the CDR3 is TGTGCCAGCAGCTTAAGGGTCGCTGAGCAGTTCTTC. Using reference TRBV11-3 and TRBJ2-1 for the parts outside the CDR3, the full variable domain is EAGVVQSPRYKIIEKKQPVAFWCNPISGHNTLYWYLQNLGQGPELLIRYENEEAVDDSQLPKDRFSAERLKGVDSTLKIQPAELGDSAVYLCASSLRVAEQFFGPGTRLTVL.

This clonotype has just a few counts. This chain links TRBV5-1 with TRBJ1-1, with D maybe TRBD1 (5 bases). Germline values: CDR1 SGHRS, CDR2 YFSETQ. V was clipped by 4 bases and J by 4 bases, with 20 bases between them. CDR3 length: 16 residues. CDR3 sequence reads: CASSTDGAILFTEAFF. The CDR3 DNA reads TGCGCCAGCAGCACCGACGGGGCCATACTTTTCACTGAAGCTTTCTTT. The whole variable domain, filled in from reference TRBV5-1 and TRBJ1-1, reads KAGVTQTPRYLIKTRGQQVTLSCSPISGHRSVSWYQQTPGQGLQFLFEYFSETQRNKGNFPGRFSGRQFSNSRSEMNVSTLELGDSALYLCASSTDGAILFTEAFFGQGTRLTVV.

This chain uses TRBV15 with TRBJ2-7; 10 bases align to TRBD2. CDR1 is LNHNV, CDR2 YYDKDF, per germline (reference sequence). Losses at the gene ends were 0 bases for V and 2 bases for J; bases not matched to a gene: 7. This CDR3 has 17 amino acids. The CDR3 DNA sequence: TGTGCCACCAGCAGAGATGTAGCGGGGGGCGCCACCTACGAGCAGTACTTC. Translating it yields CATSRDVAGGATYEQYF. Full variable domain (rest looked up from reference TRBV15 and TRBJ2-7): DAMVIQNPRYQVTQFGKPVTLSCSQTLNHNVMYWYQQKSSQAPKLLFHYYDKDFNNEADTPDNFQSRRPNTSFCFLDIRSPGLGDTAMYLCATSRDVAGGATYEQYFGPGTRLTVT.

This clonotype appeared a few times. In nucleotides, the CDR3 is TGTGCCAGCAGTGAAATCCCCATGGGGACCTACGAGCAGTACTTC. Its translation: CASSEIPMGTYEQYF. The rearrangement links TRBV6-1 to TRBJ2-7, with no clear D. Germline V CDR1 and CDR2: MNHNS, SASEGT. The ends were cut back, 2 bases at V and 2 bases at J, with 13 bases in the middle. The CDR3 runs 15 residues.

CDR3 sequence (DNA): TGTGCCACCAGCCTCACTGAGAACTATGGCTACACCTTC. Its protein product is CATSLTENYGYTF. V and J are TRBV24-1 and TRBJ1-2; D is undetermined. CDR3 length: 13 amino acids. V was pared by 7 bases and J by 2 bases, with 10 bases between. Looked up from germline, CDR1 is KGHDR and CDR2 is SFDVKD.

The chain has TRBV9 and TRBJ2-1; no definite D call. From germline, CDR1 is SGDLS and CDR2 YYNGEE. The CDR3 runs 16 residues. Trimming took 4 bases from V and 5 from J, leaving 19 bases between them. The CDR3 DNA reads TGTGCCAGCAGCTCATGGGCCGCCCGGGCCAACAATGAGCAGTTCTTC. Its protein product is CASSSWAARANNEQFF.

This rearrangement joins TRBV7-6 to TRBJ2-7; D gene unclear. The CDR3 is 12 amino acids. Germline V gene data show CDR1 as SGHVS and CDR2 as FNYEAQ. Between the trimmed V and J ends, which lost 5 bases and 7 bases, there was a span of 12 bases. The DNA for the CDR3 is TGTGCCAGCAGCCAGACTCTGGGGGAGCAGTACTTC. As protein: CASSQTLGEQYF. Based on the CDR3 plus reference TRBV7-6 and TRBJ2-7, the full variable domain is GAGVSQSPRYKVTKRGQDVALRCDPISGHVSLYWYRQALGQGPEFLTYFNYEAQQDKSGLPNDRFSAERPEGSISTLTIQRTEQRDSAMYRCASSQTLGEQYFGPGTRLTVT.

This clonotype was counted between two and nine times. The rearrangement uses TRBV12-3 or TRBV12-4 and TRBJ1-1; tentative D call: TRBD1 (6 bases). This CDR3 has 11 residues. V lost 5 bases to trimming and J lost 11 bases, with 12 bases between them. The CDR3 bases are TGTGCCAGCAGTACCGGGACAATTGCTTTCTTT. Its protein product is CASSTGTIAFF.

The V and J genes are TRBV6-1 and TRBJ1-6, with D perhaps TRBD1 (5 bases). Germline V CDR1 and CDR2: MNHNS, SASEGT. This CDR3 has 14 amino acids. Trimming took off 5 bases at V and 10 bases at J, with 15 bases between the two ends. In nucleotides, the CDR3 is TGTGCCAGCAGTCCTCGGGACGGTGGGTCACCCCTCCACTTT. It translates to CASSPRDGGSPLHF.

The rearrangement uses TRBV5-1 and TRBJ2-7, with 9 bases identical to TRBD2. This CDR3 is built from 17 residues. Germline-derived CDR1 and CDR2 are SGHRS and YFSETQ. With 1 base clipped from V and 0 bases from J, the junction kept 8 bases outside the gene matches. The CDR3 loop is CASSLMTSGVSSYEQYF. CDR3 DNA: TGCGCCAGCAGCTTGATGACTAGCGGCGTAAGCTCCTACGAGCAGTACTTC.

This clonotype appeared a few times. CDR3 sequence (DNA): TGTGCCAGCAGGTACAGGTCGACAGGGGAAACCGGGGAGCTGTTTTTT. Translated: CASRYRSTGETGELFF. This chain links TRBV12-3 or TRBV12-4 with TRBJ2-2, with 8 bases that match TRBD1. Trimming removed 6 bases from V and 5 bases from J; junction bases left unmatched: 11. The CDR3 covers 16 residues.

V gene TRBV5-4 combines with J gene TRBJ2-1; D might be TRBD2 (6 bases). The ends were cut back, 0 bases at V and 5 bases at J, with 18 bases in the middle. CDR1 is SGHNT, CDR2 YYREEE, per germline (reference sequence). This CDR3 has 17 residues. The CDR3 spells CASSLADFPGLDNEQFF. In DNA form, the CDR3 reads TGTGCCAGCAGCTTGGCCGATTTCCCGGGACTCGACAATGAGCAGTTCTTC.

This clonotype was observed a handful of times. The chain uses TRBV6-5 and TRBJ2-1, with D perhaps matching TRBD1 or TRBD2 (5 bases each). In germline, CDR1 is MNHEY, CDR2 SVGAGI. The CDR3 is 12 amino acids. V dropped 4 bases and J dropped 9 bases, with 10 bases sitting between them. For the CDR3, the DNA is TGTGCCAGCAGTTCCACTAGGGGTGAGCAGTTCTTC. Protein sequence: CASSSTRGEQFF.

The chain has TRBV12-3 or TRBV12-4 and TRBJ2-3; D is tentatively TRBD1 or TRBD2 (5 bases each). CDR3 length: 14 residues. V lost 6 bases and J lost 2, with 12 bases in between. CDR3 sequence: CASRWGSNTDTQYF. The CDR3 DNA reads TGTGCCAGCAGGTGGGGGTCGAACACAGATACGCAGTATTTT.

This clonotype was counted at least ten times. The CDR3 region has the DNA TGTGCCAGCAGCCCGGGGATCGGGGCGGAAGCTTTCTTT. It codes for CASSPGIGAEAFF. The chain carries TRBV6-2 or TRBV6-3 and TRBJ1-1, with a possible D match to TRBD1 (5 bases). Germline CDR1 is MNHEY and CDR2 is SVGEGT. With 6 bases removed from V and 8 bases from J, the gap between germline ends came to 16 bases. This CDR3 contains 13 residues.